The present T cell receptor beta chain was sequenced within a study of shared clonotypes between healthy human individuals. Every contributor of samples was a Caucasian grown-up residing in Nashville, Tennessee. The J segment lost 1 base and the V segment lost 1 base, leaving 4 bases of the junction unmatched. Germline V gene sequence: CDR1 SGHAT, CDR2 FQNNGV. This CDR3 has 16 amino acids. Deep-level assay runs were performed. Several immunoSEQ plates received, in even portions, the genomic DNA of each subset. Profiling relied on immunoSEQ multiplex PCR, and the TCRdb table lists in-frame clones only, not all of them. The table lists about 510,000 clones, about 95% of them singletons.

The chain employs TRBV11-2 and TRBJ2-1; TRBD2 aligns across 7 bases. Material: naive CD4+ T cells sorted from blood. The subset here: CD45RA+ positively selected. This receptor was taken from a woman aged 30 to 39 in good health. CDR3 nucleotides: TGTGCCAGCAGCTTAGGTGCTAGCGGATCCTACAATGAGCAGTTCTTC. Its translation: CASSLGASGSYNEQFF.